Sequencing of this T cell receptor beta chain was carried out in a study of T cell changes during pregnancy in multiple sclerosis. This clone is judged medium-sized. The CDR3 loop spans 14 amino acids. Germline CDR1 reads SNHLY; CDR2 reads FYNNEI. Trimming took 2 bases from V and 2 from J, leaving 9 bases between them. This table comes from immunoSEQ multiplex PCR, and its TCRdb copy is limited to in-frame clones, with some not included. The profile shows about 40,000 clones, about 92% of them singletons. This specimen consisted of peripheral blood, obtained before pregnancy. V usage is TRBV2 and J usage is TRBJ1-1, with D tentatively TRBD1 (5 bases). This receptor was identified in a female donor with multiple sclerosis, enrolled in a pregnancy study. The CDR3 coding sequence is TGTGCCAGCAGTGAAAGTGGGGCAAACACTGAAGCTTTCTTT. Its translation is CASSESGANTEAFF. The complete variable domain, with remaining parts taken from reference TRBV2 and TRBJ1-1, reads EPEVTQTPSHQVTQMGQEVILRCVPISNHLYFYWYRQILGQKVEFLVSFYNNEISEKSEIFDDQFSVERPDGSNFTLKIRSTKLEDSAMYFCASSESGANTEAFFGQGTRLTVV.